The rows below give T cell receptor beta chains drawn from one sample of a study of blood T cell repertoires in COVID-19. Sequenced by immunoSEQ multiplex PCR; TCRdb stores in-frame clones only, minus some. The data show tens of thousands of clones, 84% seen once. Specimen: peripheral blood. These receptors were taken from a human donor in a cohort sampled during active COVID-19. CDR3s leave out the opening cysteine and the closing phenylalanine or tryptophan. Each record gives: V gene, J gene, CDR3 protein.

>TRBV6-5|TRBJ1-1
ASHKYQAGATEAF
>TRBV7-2|TRBJ2-5
ASSKSGREQETQY
>TRBV3-1/TRBV3-2|TRBJ2-7
ASSGSGRVPYEQY
>TRBV19|TRBJ2-5
ASSIAGGPRETQY
>TRBV28|TRBJ2-7
ASRPGTGIYEQY
>TRBV2|TRBJ2-7
ASSEWGAGASYEQY
>TRBV7-2|TRBJ2-7
ASSKSGRAGSYEQY
>TRBV12-5|TRBJ2-6
ASGRSGQSARAPYWGANVLT
>TRBV5-1|TRBJ2-3
ASSFGTLGLARTDTQY
>TRBV29-1|TRBJ2-3
SVDSSGGIFKY
>TRBV25-1|TRBJ2-2
ASSELGRQASNTGELF
>TRBV4-1|TRBJ1-2
ASSQDVTTTNYGYT
>TRBV27|TRBJ1-6
ASSWGVDNSPLH
>TRBV2|TRBJ2-2
ASSGQGDSGELF
>TRBV5-6|TRBJ1-1
ASSAGTGQKNTEAF
>TRBV10-2|TRBJ2-3
ASRDRVSDTQY
>TRBV30|TRBJ1-2
AWGTLGRGGYT
>TRBV2|TRBJ2-2
ASRGLAGPTRYTGELF
>TRBV3-1/TRBV3-2|TRBJ1-4
ASSPGGSEKLF
>TRBV21-1|TRBJ2-1
ASSKAPVRVFFSYNEQF
>TRBV6-5|TRBJ2-7
ATGTGRSYEQY
>TRBV2|TRBJ2-7
ASRQTPYEQY
>TRBV5-1|TRBJ2-2
ASSLYGQNTGELF
>TRBV28|TRBJ2-5
ASSGRTSGRRETQY
>TRBV6-5|TRBJ1-1
ASSYSNRVDTEAF
>TRBV5-1|TRBJ2-1
ASSPGQGSREQF
>TRBV27|TRBJ1-5
ASALSGSNQPQH
>TRBV2|TRBJ1-5
ASSSSGQANQPQH
>TRBV3-1/TRBV3-2|TRBJ1-1
ASSQAGADTEAF
>TRBV7-9|TRBJ2-7
ASSLSSRDRDPYEQY
>TRBV24-1|TRBJ1-2
ATSRGLNYGYT
>TRBV6-1|TRBJ2-5
ASSGPGTGDEETQY
>TRBV28|TRBJ2-7
ASSTGSYEQY
>TRBV14|TRBJ2-5
ASSYRLAGEETQY
>TRBV18|TRBJ2-7
ASSPFEGAWEQY
>TRBV6-2/TRBV6-3|TRBJ2-7
ASSYHLTSYEQY
>TRBV4-2|TRBJ1-1
ASSQVGTALRWAF
>TRBV4-1|TRBJ1-5
ASSRSPEISQPQH
>TRBV5-5|TRBJ1-5
ASSLADSSNQPQH
>TRBV18|TRBJ2-1
ASSPYLAGGGYNEQF
>TRBV5-6|TRBJ1-4
ASSSLNSLGNEKLF
>TRBV2|TRBJ1-2
ASSSWDRGGYT
>TRBV9|TRBJ2-3
ASSPTGTDTQY
>TRBV5-1|TRBJ2-7
ASSLTVGAYEQY
>TRBV6-5|TRBJ2-3
ASKKVGLGTDTQY
>TRBV25-1|TRBJ2-7
ASSAETVRNEQY